This T cell receptor beta chain was sequenced during a study of cytomegalovirus exposure and HLA in healthy donors. About the research overall: From donors who were HLA-typed, an early data release held 75 million to 85 million unique TCRs.

This clone was detected only a few times. Its target is not known. The junction had 9 bases not matched to a gene; V was cut back by 4 bases and J by 3 bases. The CDR3 is 15 amino acids. The germline V gene has CDR1 SGHDN and CDR2 FVKESK. Study results and limitations: Presence/absence analyses supposed approximately even sequencing depth among donors. Among donors in an Asian-associated ancestry cluster, a later analysis reportedly found fewer N-insertions than the approximately 670-donor mean.

PCR amplification relied on 60 Vbeta primers (plus 13 Jbeta primers). Some clones are missing from TCRdb's copy, which holds only in-frame ones; the method was immunoSEQ multiplex PCR. The repertoire holds about 120,000 clones, less than 70% seen once, with over 2% in the top ten. Sequences were obtained from PBMCs. The source of this sequence is a woman aged 25 to 39 in good health and CMV-seronegative. V usage is TRBV14 and J usage is TRBJ2-7; 7 nucleotides line up with TRBD2. CDR3 sequence: CASSLTGEGNYEQYF. The CDR3, as DNA: TGTGCCAGCAGCCTTACGGGGGAGGGGAACTACGAGCAGTACTTC.